This T cell receptor beta chain was recorded in a study of shared clonotypes between healthy human individuals. Only in-frame clones appear in the TCRdb table, and some are missing; sequencing was by immunoSEQ multiplex PCR. The profile covers around 990,000 clones, with 60% to 80% appearing a single time and roughly 0.82% taken by the ten largest. V gave up 10 bases and J gave up 4 bases, with 11 bases separating them. The germline gives CDR1 ENHRY, CDR2 SYGVKD. This CDR3 is 12 amino acids long. For this clone: No antigen is known for it.

Overall study results and limits: Larger estimated richness was generally seen in naive subsets than in memory subsets.

Sequenced sample: memory CD4+ T cells from PBMCs. The sample's subset: CD45RA-negative fraction. The receptor was isolated from a man aged 18-30 years in good health. Some clones in this sample may be carry-over from other donors' samples. The chain couples TRBV10-3 to TRBJ2-4, with D maybe TRBD1 (7 bases). CDR3 sequence (DNA): TGTGCCAGCGGGACAGAAAAAAACATTCAGTACTTC. Its protein is CASGTEKNIQYF.